Following are 3 T cell receptor beta chains from one sample sequenced in a study of T cells in Graves' hyperthyroidism and ophthalmopathy. TCR beta CDR3 region amplification was performed from RNA transcripts. Using the HTBI primer set, a first-round RT-PCR was run on the TCR CDR3. TCRdb processed the multiplex PCR reads anew with MiXCR; each CDR3 protein has one entry. The data show roughly 240,000 distinct CDR3 sequences, approximately 24% seen once. The sequenced material came from blood. Receptors originate from a woman in her thirties or forties with Graves' ophthalmopathy.

The sample holds many counts of this clonotype. The DNA for the CDR3 is TGTGCCTGGAGTGGTGGCGGGACCACCTCCTACGAGCAGTACTTC. This encodes CAWSGGGTTSYEQYF. This chain connects TRBV30 to TRBJ2-7; weak D call: TRBD2 (6 bases). Trimming removed 1 base at V and 0 bases at J, with 13 bases between. The CDR3 has 15 amino acids. From germline, CDR1 is GTSNPN and CDR2 SVGIG (reference sequence).

This clonotype came up many times. This sequence joins TRBV7-2 and TRBJ2-7; D not certain. V was trimmed by 4 bases and J by 3 bases, leaving 16 bases between them. Germline assignment: CDR1 SGHTA and CDR2 FQGNSA. The CDR3 extends over 15 amino acids. The CDR3 DNA reads TGTGCCAGCAGCTCCCGACTTAGCTTGAGCTACGAGCAGTACTTC. This gives the protein CASSSRLSLSYEQYF.

This clonotype was recorded at least ten times. The chain couples TRBV6-5 to TRBJ2-7; possible D gene TRBD1, 5 bases. The length of the CDR3 is 15 residues. V was shortened by 0 bases and J by 3 bases, with 12 bases between the two germline ends. The germline CDR1 and CDR2 sequences are MNHEY and SVGAGI. DNA of the CDR3: TGTGCCAGCAGTTACTCGGTGAGGCAGGGCTACGAGCAGTACTTC. Its protein product is CASSYSVRQGYEQYF.